The entry below describes one T cell receptor beta chain. Its target is unknown. This entry comes from a study of T cell responses to AZD1222 COVID-19 vaccine. Broader study findings: Seropositive at baseline were only a handful of AZD1222 recipients.

Repertoires were generated with immunoSEQ multiplex PCR, while TCRdb's copy carries only in-frame clones and drops some. The profile shows around 140,000 clones, just over 90% of them singletons. The CDR3 spans 13 residues. Per germline, CDR1 SGHTS and CDR2 YDEGEE. The V and J ends lost 2 bases and 5 bases respectively, with 8 bases between them. The sequence was collected from an adult in good health. The chain employs TRBV5-8 and TRBJ1-5, with D possibly TRBD1 on 6 matching bases. Sequences were derived from peripheral blood, sampled on day 0 of AZD1222 vaccination. The CDR3 loop is CASSLRGDQPQHF. The CDR3 nucleotides are TGTGCCAGCAGCTTAAGGGGGGATCAGCCCCAGCATTTT.